The entry below describes one T cell receptor (beta chain). This entry comes from a study of cytomegalovirus exposure and HLA in healthy donors. PCR used 60 Vbeta primers and 13 Jbeta primers. TCRdb keeps only in-frame clones here, not all; method: immunoSEQ multiplex PCR. The sample records fewer than 200,000 clones, over 65% being singletons. This TCR came from a female donor in good health and CMV-seronegative. The sequencing input was PBMCs.

The CDR3 here is CASSLAPGRPGGYTF. The CDR3 DNA is TGCGCCAGCAGCTTGGCCCCAGGCCGCCCTGGTGGCTACACCTTC. The chain joins TRBV5-1 to TRBJ1-2, with unresolved D. CDR1 and CDR2 from the germline V gene are SGHRS and YFSETQ. V was cut by 0 bases and J by 7 bases, with 16 bases left in between. There are 15 residues in the CDR3. Supplemented by reference TRBV5-1 and TRBJ1-2, the full variable domain reads KAGVTQTPRYLIKTRGQQVTLSCSPISGHRSVSWYQQTPGQGLQFLFEYFSETQRNKGNFPGRFSGRQFSNSRSEMNVSTLELGDSALYLCASSLAPGRPGGYTFGSGTRLTVV.